This is a list of T cell receptor beta chains from one sample in a study of blood T cell repertoires in COVID-19. TCRdb keeps only in-frame clones here, not all; method: immunoSEQ multiplex PCR. The sample gives roughly 100,000 clones, around four fifths of which show up once; about 11% is in the top ten. Input material: peripheral blood. These receptors originate from a human donor in a cohort sampled during active COVID-19. The CDR3 runs from the conserved cysteine through the conserved F or W. The order of the fields is clone size, V gene, D gene, J gene, CDR3 protein, CDR3 DNA. D genes are given only for firm matches. The size entry is marked missing in some rows and otherwise reads once, few, many or a size class.

clone size: few; V gene: TRBV6-2/TRBV6-3; D gene: -; J gene: TRBJ1-5; CDR3 protein: CASSYGGRGQPQHF; CDR3 DNA: TGTGCCAGCAGTTATGGGGGGAGGGGGCAGCCCCAGCATTTT
clone size: -; V gene: TRBV7-7; D gene: -; J gene: TRBJ2-5; CDR3 protein: CASSPRAGLQETQYF; CDR3 DNA: TGTGCCAGCAGCCCGAGGGCCGGGCTGCAAGAGACCCAGTACTTC
clone size: -; V gene: TRBV11-3; D gene: TRBD2; J gene: TRBJ2-5; CDR3 protein: CASSRGGERVQETQYF; CDR3 DNA: TGTGCCAGCAGCCGGGGGGGGGAGAGGGTCCAAGAGACCCAGTACTTC
clone size: once; V gene: TRBV3-1/TRBV3-2; D gene: TRBD2; J gene: TRBJ2-1; CDR3 protein: CASSQDVGLLNEQFF; CDR3 DNA: TGTGCCAGCAGCCAAGACGTGGGACTACTGAATGAGCAGTTCTTC
clone size: -; V gene: TRBV12-3/TRBV12-4; D gene: -; J gene: TRBJ2-7; CDR3 protein: CASSSGEKYEQYF; CDR3 DNA: TGTGCCAGCAGTTCAGGGGAGAAATACGAGCAGTACTTC
clone size: -; V gene: TRBV19; D gene: TRBD1; J gene: TRBJ1-2; CDR3 protein: CASVTRATGGSYGYTF; CDR3 DNA: TGTGCCAGCGTCACCAGGGCGACAGGGGGAAGCTATGGCTACACCTTC
clone size: -; V gene: TRBV7-6; D gene: TRBD2; J gene: TRBJ2-1; CDR3 protein: CASSTASGGGSYNEQFF; CDR3 DNA: TGTGCCAGCAGCACCGCTAGCGGGGGGGGCTCCTACAATGAGCAGTTCTTC
clone size: -; V gene: TRBV5-1; D gene: -; J gene: TRBJ2-7; CDR3 protein: CASSPVGAPRSNEQYF; CDR3 DNA: TGCGCCAGCAGCCCTGTGGGGGCCCCCCGGTCCAACGAGCAGTACTTC
clone size: -; V gene: TRBV16; D gene: -; J gene: TRBJ2-2; CDR3 protein: CASNPGGSAGELFF; CDR3 DNA: TGTGCCAGCAACCCTGGGGGCTCGGCCGGGGAGCTGTTTTTT
clone size: -; V gene: TRBV15; D gene: TRBD1; J gene: TRBJ2-3; CDR3 protein: CATSRDRTGGQDTQYF; CDR3 DNA: TGTGCCACCAGCAGAGATAGGACAGGGGGCCAAGATACGCAGTATTTT
clone size: -; V gene: TRBV3-1/TRBV3-2; D gene: -; J gene: TRBJ1-2; CDR3 protein: CASSQDEVVGYTF; CDR3 DNA: TGTGCCAGCAGCCAAGATGAGGTGGTGGGCTACACCTTC
clone size: -; V gene: TRBV10-1; D gene: -; J gene: TRBJ2-3; CDR3 protein: CASSEATGHTDTQYF; CDR3 DNA: TGCGCCAGCAGTGAGGCGACAGGCCACACAGATACGCAGTATTTT
clone size: -; V gene: TRBV7-2; D gene: -; J gene: TRBJ2-2; CDR3 protein: CASSPYGGELFF; CDR3 DNA: TGTGCCAGCAGCCCTTACGGGGGGGAGCTGTTTTTT
clone size: -; V gene: TRBV6-6; D gene: -; J gene: TRBJ2-1; CDR3 protein: CAVGVSSYNEQFF; CDR3 DNA: TGTGCCGTAGGGGTGAGCTCCTACAATGAGCAGTTCTTC
clone size: -; V gene: TRBV6-2/TRBV6-3; D gene: -; J gene: TRBJ2-7; CDR3 protein: CASSYPAGYEQYF; CDR3 DNA: TGTGCCAGCAGTTACCCGGCGGGGTACGAGCAGTACTTC
clone size: -; V gene: TRBV11-2; D gene: TRBD1; J gene: TRBJ1-4; CDR3 protein: CASSSYRGHRANEKLFF; CDR3 DNA: TGTGCCAGCAGCTCGTACAGGGGGCACAGAGCTAATGAAAAACTGTTTTTT
clone size: -; V gene: TRBV7-9; D gene: TRBD1; J gene: TRBJ2-7; CDR3 protein: CTATGDGYEQYF; CDR3 DNA: TGTACCGCGACAGGGGACGGGTACGAGCAGTACTTC
clone size: -; V gene: TRBV18; D gene: TRBD2; J gene: TRBJ2-3; CDR3 protein: CASSPVGGVGAGGTDTQYF; CDR3 DNA: TGTGCCAGCTCACCGGTCGGGGGCGTTGGCGCGGGGGGTACAGATACGCAGTATTTT
clone size: -; V gene: TRBV3-1/TRBV3-2; D gene: TRBD2; J gene: TRBJ2-3; CDR3 protein: CASRQDSSGGPLSTDTQYF; CDR3 DNA: TGTGCCAGCAGACAGGACTCTAGCGGGGGGCCTCTTAGCACAGATACGCAGTATTTT
clone size: -; V gene: TRBV2; D gene: -; J gene: TRBJ1-5; CDR3 protein: CASSEGGGGLGNQPQHF; CDR3 DNA: TGTGCCAGCAGTGAAGGCGGGGGGGGGCTTGGCAATCAGCCCCAGCATTTT
clone size: -; V gene: TRBV4-2; D gene: TRBD1; J gene: TRBJ1-3; CDR3 protein: CASSQVRGPGSGNTIYF; CDR3 DNA: TGTGCCAGCAGCCAAGTTAGGGGGCCAGGCTCTGGAAACACCATATATTTT
clone size: -; V gene: TRBV18; D gene: -; J gene: TRBJ1-5; CDR3 protein: CASSPRGQDNQPQHF; CDR3 DNA: TGTGCCAGCTCACCGCGGGGTCAGGACAATCAGCCCCAGCATTTT